The clone carrying this T cell receptor beta chain was recorded a few times. Its cognate antigen is unknown. CDR3 length equals 17 residues. The ends were cut back, 0 bases at V and 0 bases at J, with 14 bases in the middle. CDR1 is MNHNY and CDR2 is SVGAGI in the germline V gene (reference sequence). These data originate in a study of CD8+CD57+ T cells in acquired aplastic anemia. Study-level background: The study obtained an average of around 3.4 ug of DNA from sorted CD4+ and CD8+ cells. Study results and limitations: Patients and controls shared some 30 CD8+ CDR3 sequences.

Genomic DNA, the template, was used for profiling of the TCR beta VDJ and CDR3. TCRdb re-called the reads through MiXCR, storing one row per CDR3 protein. The table shows 160,000 or so distinct CDR3 sequences, with under 55% occurring only once. Patients sequenced had flow cytometry evidence of CD8+CD57+ cell expansion. Every patient was diagnosed with severe acquired aplastic anemia. By the time of blood sampling, patients had still received no therapy. The V call is TRBV6-6, the J call TRBJ1-1, with D possibly TRBD1 on 6 matching bases. The origin of this receptor is a human donor with aplastic anemia. Input material: sorted CD4+, CD8+, or CD8+CD57+ T cells (not recorded which) from PBMCs. The CDR3 sequence is CASSYSLGAGVNTEAFF. The CDR3 DNA is TGTGCCAGCAGTTACTCGCTCGGGGCAGGGGTGAACACTGAAGCTTTCTTT.